Here is one TCR beta chain with its context. Its target is unknown. The entry originates in a study of CD8 T cells in Susac syndrome. CD8+ and CD4+ T cells from blood underwent TCR beta sequencing, which was carried out in a high-throughput format. TEMRA cells were FACS-enriched, and CD8+ and CD4+ T cells were isolated negatively. Whole-study results and caveats: That the number of individuals in its TCR sequencing and HLA analysis was relatively small was acknowledged by the study.

RNA was extracted with the RNeasy kit, and a quantity of about 0.45 to 1 ug was reverse transcribed using random hexamers. The authors amplified TCR beta CDR3 across 54 Vbeta and 13 Jbeta using immunoSEQ multiplex PCR. One entry per CDR3 protein results from TCRdb running MiXCR on the immunoSEQ multiplex PCR reads. In the table there are around 200,000 distinct CDR3 sequences, approximately 95% of which are singletons. The sequence was obtained from a human donor with multiple sclerosis. The sample was CD4+ T cells from PBMCs.

The CDR3 DNA reads TGTGCCAGCAGTTTAATGTCCCATTTGCGGGGAGATACGCAGTATTTT. Protein: CASSLMSHLRGDTQYF. The chain uses TRBV27 and TRBJ2-3; possible D gene TRBD2, 6 bases. V was trimmed by 2 bases and J by 5 bases, leaving 17 bases between them. Germline assignment: CDR1 MNHEY and CDR2 SMNVEV (reference sequence). The CDR3 sequence is 16 residues long.